The next 29 T cell receptor beta chains were all read from a single sample in a study of response to subunit inactivated influenza vaccine. From the RT-PCR reads, TCRdb called clonotypes with MiXCR, one entry per CDR3 protein. The sample has 610,000 or so distinct CDR3 sequences, 14% seen once. The sequencing here drew on PBMCs from blood, taken 11 to 12 days after vaccination. These receptors were collected from a man aged 45-65 years who received an inactivated influenza vaccine.

This clonotype has more than one count but fewer than ten. The chain uses TRBV7-2 and TRBJ2-7; possible D gene TRBD1, 5 bases. CDR3 length equals 13 residues. Germline assignment: CDR1 SGHTA and CDR2 FQGNSA. Trimming left V 4 bases short and J 0 bases short, with 7 bases between. The CDR3 protein is CASSSQGSYEQYF. In DNA form, the CDR3 reads TGTGCCAGCAGCTCGCAGGGCTCCTACGAGCAGTACTTC. The variable domain in full, completed from reference TRBV7-2 and TRBJ2-7, reads GAGVSQSPSNKVTEKGKDVELRCDPISGHTALYWYRQSLGQGLEFLIYFQGNSAPDKSGLPSDRFSAERTGGSVSTLTIQRTQQEDSAVYLCASSSQGSYEQYFGPGTRLTVT.

In its sample, this clonotype was seen a few times. The chain joins TRBV7-9 to TRBJ1-4; TRBD1 matches 8 bases. The CDR3 has 14 amino acids. J gave up 4 bases and V 5 bases, and 3 bases lay outside the gene matches. The germline CDR1 and CDR2 sequences are SEHNR and FQNEAQ (reference sequence). The CDR3 sequence is CASSMTGVNEKLFF. CDR3 DNA sequence: TGTGCCAGCAGCATGACAGGGGTTAATGAAAAACTGTTTTTT.

This clonotype was counted between two and nine times. The chain uses TRBV9 and TRBJ2-3; D unresolved. The CDR3 is 13 amino acids. Germline V lookup: CDR1 SGDLS, CDR2 YYNGEE. V lost 3 bases and J 4 bases, leaving 9 bases between the germline ends. The CDR3 spells CASSASLADTQYF. Here the CDR3 DNA reads TGTGCCAGCAGCGCGAGTTTAGCAGATACGCAGTATTTT.

The chain has TRBV7-2 and TRBJ1-1; no reliable D call. Trimming stripped 6 bases from V and 4 bases from J, with 12 bases between. The germline CDR1 and CDR2 sequences are SGHTA and FQGNSA. The CDR3 consists of 13 residues. CDR3 sequence (DNA): TGTGCCAGCAGAACCTTTGCGGGCACTGAAGCTTTCTTT. Translation: CASRTFAGTEAFF. The variable domain in full, completed from reference TRBV7-2 and TRBJ1-1, reads GAGVSQSPSNKVTEKGKDVELRCDPISGHTALYWYRQSLGQGLEFLIYFQGNSAPDKSGLPSDRFSAERTGGSVSTLTIQRTQQEDSAVYLCASRTFAGTEAFFGQGTRLTVV.

This clonotype was seen more than once but under ten times. The chain recombines TRBV11-2 with TRBJ2-6, with D perhaps given as TRBD1 or TRBD2 (5 bases each). The germline gives CDR1 SGHAT, CDR2 FQNNGV. Trimming took off 5 bases at V and 0 bases at J, with 20 bases between the two ends. CDR3 size: 19 residues. CDR3 amino acids: CASSATGTDLYSGANVLTF. The CDR3 nucleotides are TGTGCCAGCAGCGCAACCGGGACGGACTTGTACTCTGGGGCCAACGTCCTGACTTTC. The complete variable domain, with remaining parts taken from reference TRBV11-2 and TRBJ2-6, reads EAGVAQSPRYKIIEKRQSVAFWCNPISGHATLYWYQQILGQGPKLLIQFQNNGVVDDSQLPKDRFSAERLKGVDSTLKIQPAKLEDSAVYLCASSATGTDLYSGANVLTFGAGSRLTVL.

J is TRBJ2-2 and V is TRBV28; perhaps TRBD2 as D (7 bases). This CDR3 contains 14 residues. Trimming took 9 bases from V and 0 from J, leaving 11 bases between them. Germline CDR1 is MDHEN and CDR2 is SYDVKM. The CDR3 protein is CASTGGPNTGELFF. CDR3 sequence (DNA): TGTGCCAGTACGGGGGGCCCGAACACCGGGGAGCTGTTTTTT.

This clonotype was observed once. This rearrangement joins TRBV9 to TRBJ2-2, with a weak D call TRBD2 (5 bases). Germline V gene data show CDR1 as SGDLS and CDR2 as YYNGEE. V lost 3 bases, J lost 5 bases, and 11 bases lay in between. The CDR3 has 14 amino acids. The CDR3 sequence is CASSDPGVTGELFF. The DNA for the CDR3 is TGTGCCAGCAGCGACCCCGGGGTTACCGGGGAGCTGTTTTTT.

This clonotype has more than one count but fewer than ten. The V and J genes are TRBV6-1 and TRBJ1-2, with 11 bases that match TRBD1. The J segment lost 4 bases and the V segment lost 6 bases, leaving 7 bases of the junction unmatched. Germline CDR1 and CDR2: MNHNS and SASEGT. CDR3 size: 15 residues. CDR3 nucleotides: TGTGCCAGCAGCCCCGGACAGGGGGCGGCCTATGGCTACACCTTC. Its translation is CASSPGQGAAYGYTF.

V and J are TRBV7-3 and TRBJ2-2; TRBD2 agrees at 9 bases. The CDR3 covers 15 residues. V dropped 5 bases and J dropped 1; count of bases not matched to a gene: 2. Germline CDR1 is SGHTA and CDR2 is FQGTGA. As DNA, the CDR3 is TGTGCCAGCAGCCCGACTAGCGGGAACACCGGGGAGCTGTTTTTT. Its protein is CASSPTSGNTGELFF.

V usage is TRBV5-1 and J usage is TRBJ2-1; D is unclear. The CDR3 is 11 residues long. CDR1 and CDR2 (germline): SGHRS, YFSETQ. V lost 1 base, J lost 8 bases, and 4 bases lay in between. The CDR3 DNA reads TGCGCCAGCAGCTTGCTCGATGAGCAGTTCTTC. Protein product: CASSLLDEQFF.

This clonotype has a handful of counts. The chain combines TRBV29-1 with TRBJ2-5, with 8 nucleotides matching TRBD2. The CDR3 spans 15 residues. V dropped 0 bases and J dropped 3; count of bases not matched to a gene: 6. CDR1 SQVTM and CDR2 ANQGSEA come from the germline V gene. CDR3 loop: CSVEDRREDKETQYF. The CDR3 nucleotides read TGCAGCGTTGAAGATAGGCGGGAGGACAAAGAGACCCAGTACTTC. The whole variable domain, remainder taken from reference TRBV29-1 and TRBJ2-5, is SAVISQKPSRDICQRGTSLTIQCQVDSQVTMMFWYRQQPGQSLTLIATANQGSEATYESGFVIDKFPISRPNLTFSTLTVSNMSPEDSSIYLCSVEDRREDKETQYFGPGTRLLVL.

The rearrangement uses TRBV20-1 and TRBJ2-1; D gene unclear. This CDR3 comprises 10 residues. The V end was cut by 0 bases, the J end by 8 bases, with 2 bases between. The germline CDR1 and CDR2 sequences are DFQATT and SNEGSKA (reference sequence). The CDR3 region has the DNA TGCAGTGCTAGAGATTATGAGCAGTTCTTC. It translates to CSARDYEQFF.

This clonotype was observed a handful of times. This chain links TRBV6-2 or TRBV6-3 with TRBJ1-5, with a possible D match to TRBD1 (5 bases). There are 17 residues in the CDR3. Trimming left V 5 bases short and J 1 base short, with 18 bases between. Germline CDR1 and CDR2: MNHEY and SVGEGT. CDR3 in DNA: TGTGCCAGCAGTACCTACAGGTTGGGGCTAAGCAATCAGCCCCAGCATTTT. As protein: CASSTYRLGLSNQPQHF.

About this clonotype: A read error may be the cause here, since a much bigger clone is one base away. This chain uses TRBV20-1 with TRBJ2-1; 8 bases are a match to TRBD2. CDR1 is DFQATT and CDR2 is SNEGSKA in the germline V gene (reference sequence). This CDR3 is built from 17 residues. CDR3 in amino acids: CCARAGASFSSYNEQFF. CDR3 nucleotide sequence: TGCTGTGCTAGAGCGGGAGCGAGCTTTAGCTCCTACAATGAGCAGTTCTTC.

In this sample, this clonotype turned up a few times. The rearrangement joins TRBV11-2 to TRBJ2-6, with a tentative D call TRBD1 (5 bases). From germline, CDR1 is SGHAT and CDR2 FQNNGV. V was trimmed by 2 bases and J by 1 base, leaving 12 bases between them. The CDR3 is 17 amino acids. CDR3 bases: TGTGCCAGCAGCTTAAGATCCACAGGTTCTGGGGCCAACGTCCTGACTTTC. Encoded protein: CASSLRSTGSGANVLTF.

This chain uses TRBV3-1 with TRBJ1-6; possible D gene TRBD1, 6 bases. In germline, CDR1 is LGHDT, CDR2 YNNKEL (reference sequence). Between the trimmed V and J ends, which lost 6 bases and 8 bases, there was a span of 20 bases. The CDR3 covers 16 residues. In nucleotides, the CDR3 is TGTGCCAGCAGTACCGGGACACCGGAGCTTGATTCACCCCTCCACTTT. Its translation: CASSTGTPELDSPLHF.

This clonotype was found a few times. The V gene is TRBV28, the J gene TRBJ2-3; D is ambiguous. CDR1 and CDR2 (germline): MDHEN, SYDVKM. Trimming removed 6 bases at V and 2 bases at J, with 12 bases between. The CDR3 loop spans 14 amino acids. CDR3 coding DNA: TGTGCCAGCAGCCCCACGGCGGCCACAGATACGCAGTATTTT. Translation: CASSPTAATDTQYF. The full variable domain, completed using reference TRBV28 and TRBJ2-3, is DVKVTQSSRYLVKRTGEKVFLECVQDMDHENMFWYRQDPGLGLRLIYFSYDVKMKEKGDIPEGYSVSREKKERFSLILESASTNQTSMYLCASSPTAATDTQYFGPGTRLTVL.

This clonotype turned up a few times. This rearrangement joins TRBV12-3 or TRBV12-4 to TRBJ1-6; 8 positions match TRBD1. V was pared by 6 bases and J by 4 bases, with 8 bases of the junction left unmatched. CDR3 length equals 16 residues. The CDR3 reads CASSATGVFYNSPLHF. The CDR3 region has the DNA TGTGCCAGCAGCGCGACAGGGGTTTTTTATAATTCACCCCTCCACTTT.

At least ten counts were recorded for this clonotype. This chain joins TRBV4-3 and TRBJ2-3, with D possibly TRBD2 on 6 matching bases. CDR1 is LGHNA and CDR2 is YSLEER in the germline V gene. CDR3 length: 14 amino acids. Trimming took off 4 bases at V and 6 bases at J, with 14 bases between the two ends. CDR3 nucleotides: TGCGCCAGCAGCCTGGGACTCGTTTCGGATACGCAGTATTTT. Its protein is CASSLGLVSDTQYF.

V and J are TRBV20-1 and TRBJ2-5; the match to TRBD2 covers 14 bases. J gave up 6 bases and V 7 bases, and 4 bases lay outside the gene matches. Germline V gene lookup returns CDR1 DFQATT and CDR2 SNEGSKA (reference sequence). This CDR3 region has 13 residues. Written as DNA, the CDR3 is TGCAGTGGGGGGACTAGCGGGAGACAGACCCAGTACTTC. Protein sequence: CSGGTSGRQTQYF.

The rearrangement links TRBV12-3 or TRBV12-4 to TRBJ1-3; tentatively, D is TRBD1 (6 bases). This CDR3 region has 16 residues. The germline V and J ends were trimmed by 5 bases and 0 bases, with 14 bases remaining between them. CDR3 residues: CASSPREGGSGNTIYF. The CDR3 DNA follows: TGTGCCAGCAGTCCCAGGGAGGGGGGCTCTGGAAACACCATATATTTT.

This clonotype was seen a handful of times. This chain links TRBV7-2 with TRBJ2-1; D remains unclear. Per the germline V gene, CDR1 is SGHTA and CDR2 is FQGNSA. V shed 4 bases and J shed 12 bases, with 13 bases lying between them. This CDR3 contains 12 residues. CDR3 DNA sequence: TGTGCCAGCAGCTCGCCCCACGGATGGCAGTTCTTC. Its translation: CASSSPHGWQFF.

V usage is TRBV18 and J usage is TRBJ2-7, with a tentative D call TRBD1 (6 bases). Between the trimmed V and J ends, which lost 0 bases and 0 bases, there was a span of 9 bases. This CDR3 is 15 amino acids long. The germline V gene has CDR1 KGHSH and CDR2 LQKENI. CDR3 sequence reads: CASSPPQGYSYEQYF. CDR3 DNA: TGTGCCAGCTCACCACCACAGGGATACTCCTACGAGCAGTACTTC. The whole variable domain, remainder taken from reference TRBV18 and TRBJ2-7, is NAGVMQNPRHLVRRRGQEARLRCSPMKGHSHVYWYRQLPEEGLKFMVYLQKENIIDESGMPKERFSAEFPKEGPSILRIQQVVRGDSAAYFCASSPPQGYSYEQYFGPGTRLTVT.

This clonotype appeared a few times. In DNA, the CDR3 is TGTGCCAGCAGCTTAGAGGGGGGGGCCGATACGCAGTATTTT. Protein product: CASSLEGGADTQYF. The rearrangement joins TRBV7-9 to TRBJ2-3; D possibly corresponds to TRBD2 (7 bases). Germline V gene sequence: CDR1 SEHNR, CDR2 FQNEAQ (reference sequence). CDR3 size: 14 residues. V shed 1 base and J shed 6 bases, with 11 bases lying between them.

The chain has TRBV27 and TRBJ2-1; TRBD2 matches 8 bases. The trim removed 5 bases at V and 6 bases at J, leaving 12 bases unmatched. CDR3 length equals 16 residues. Germline CDR1 and CDR2: MNHEY and SMNVEV (reference sequence). The CDR3 is CASSPFFGSGTNEQFF. DNA of the CDR3: TGTGCCAGCAGTCCTTTTTTCGGTAGCGGGACCAATGAGCAGTTCTTC.

Only a few counts were recorded for this clonotype. This chain joins TRBV12-3 or TRBV12-4 and TRBJ1-6; 7 bases fit TRBD1. After removal of 6 bases from V and 8 bases from J, the junction contained 7 bases not matched to a gene. CDR3 length equals 14 residues. CDR3 bases: TGTGCCAGCAGCCGCGGGACAGACTATTCACCCCTCCACTTT. Translation gives CASSRGTDYSPLHF.

The V call is TRBV20-1, the J call TRBJ2-7; D ambiguous. This CDR3 is built from 13 residues. The ends were cut back, 4 bases at V and 0 bases at J, with 10 bases in the middle. Germline CDR1 is DFQATT and CDR2 is SNEGSKA (reference sequence). CDR3 sequence: CSAKRYNSYEQYF. For the CDR3, the DNA is TGCAGTGCTAAACGTTACAACTCCTACGAGCAGTACTTC.

The chain joins TRBV6-1 to TRBJ2-7; 8 positions agree with TRBD1. CDR1 MNHNS and CDR2 SASEGT come from the germline V gene. With V trimmed by 8 bases and J by 2 bases, 8 bases remained unmatched. This CDR3 contains 14 residues. The CDR3 is CASGGTGEAYEQYF. CDR3 nucleotide sequence: TGTGCCAGCGGCGGGACAGGAGAAGCCTACGAGCAGTACTTC.

This clonotype was seen a few times. The genes are TRBV7-2 and TRBJ2-5, with D possibly TRBD2 on 5 matching bases. The germline V and J ends were trimmed by 5 bases and 4 bases, with 17 bases remaining between them. The germline V gene encodes CDR1 SGHTA and CDR2 FQGNSA. This CDR3 has 15 amino acids. CDR3 in amino acids: CASSKDREQTETQYF. In DNA form, the CDR3 reads TGTGCCAGCAGCAAAGACCGGGAACAGACAGAGACCCAGTACTTC.